What follows are 30 T cell receptor beta chains derived from one specimen sequenced in a study of blood T cell repertoires in COVID-19. This table comes from immunoSEQ multiplex PCR, and its TCRdb copy is limited to in-frame clones, with some not included. The sample has about 99,000 clones, around 74% seen once. Sequencing was performed on peripheral blood. The receptor source for this set is a woman of 80 years or more with active or convalescent COVID-19.

The chain uses TRBV6-5 and TRBJ2-7; 9 bases fit TRBD1. CDR1 MNHEY and CDR2 SVGAGI come from the germline V gene. V shed 6 bases and J 4 bases; nucleotides not matched to a gene: 7. The CDR3 runs to 14 residues. CDR3 sequence: CASRHRDRVYEQYF. The CDR3 DNA reads as TGTGCCAGCAGACACAGGGACAGGGTTTACGAGCAGTACTTC.

This clone was picked up a small number of times. V is TRBV6-5 and J is TRBJ2-7; 8 nucleotides line up with TRBD1. V was pared by 4 bases and J by 4 bases, with 9 bases of the junction left unmatched. This CDR3 spans 15 amino acids. Germline lookup yields CDR1 MNHEY and CDR2 SVGAGI. CDR3 DNA sequence: TGTGCCAGCAGTTTCCCCGGGACAGGTTTATACGAGCAGTACTTC. It is translated as CASSFPGTGLYEQYF.

The J gene is TRBJ2-7, the V gene TRBV7-9; 10 nucleotides align to TRBD2. The CDR3 has 13 amino acids. V was clipped by 5 bases and J by 4 bases; unmatched bases: 2. Germline loops: CDR1 SEHNR, CDR2 FQNEAQ (reference sequence). CDR3 sequence reads: CASSGTSVYEQYF. CDR3 nucleotide sequence: TGTGCCAGCAGCGGGACTAGCGTTTACGAGCAGTACTTC.

The CDR3 DNA reads as TGTGCCAGCAGTTTGGCTAAAGCGGGACAGGGGTATGATCAGCCCCAGCATTTT. This gives the protein CASSLAKAGQGYDQPQHF. The J gene is TRBJ1-5, the V gene TRBV28; 10 nucleotides match TRBD1. Trimming took 3 bases from V and 5 from J; bases not matched to a gene: 13. Germline loops: CDR1 MDHEN, CDR2 SYDVKM. The CDR3 totals 18 residues.

Note on this clone: The sample holds other DNA sequences that translate to the same CDR3. V gene TRBV18 combines with J gene TRBJ2-5, with TRBD1 identical over 7 bases. The trim removed 4 bases at V and 2 bases at J, leaving 1 base unmatched. The V gene's germline CDR1 is KGHSH and CDR2 LQKENI. This CDR3 has 13 residues. The CDR3 DNA is TGTGCCAGCTCACGGGACAGACAAGAGACCCAGTACTTC. Its translation is CASSRDRQETQYF. The full variable domain, with the rest looked up from reference TRBV18 and TRBJ2-5, is NAGVMQNPRHLVRRRGQEARLRCSPMKGHSHVYWYRQLPEEGLKFMVYLQKENIIDESGMPKERFSAEFPKEGPSILRIQQVVRGDSAAYFCASSRDRQETQYFGPGTRLLVL.

The chain combines TRBV30 with TRBJ2-3, with 9 bases aligning to TRBD2. The CDR3 is 13 residues long. The germline V gene encodes CDR1 GTSNPN and CDR2 SVGIG (reference sequence). This CDR3 is CARRLAGTDTQYF. The CDR3 DNA reads TGTGCAAGGAGACTAGCGGGCACAGATACGCAGTATTTT.

The chain couples TRBV9 to TRBJ2-5, with 9 positions matching TRBD1. The V gene's germline CDR1 is SGDLS and CDR2 YYNGEE. V was clipped by 4 bases and J by 0 bases; unmatched bases: 4. The CDR3 contains 15 residues. CDR3 protein: CASSPGTGYQETQYF. CDR3 coding DNA: TGTGCCAGCAGCCCAGGGACAGGGTACCAAGAGACCCAGTACTTC.

The gene calls are TRBV5-4 and TRBJ2-5; 7 nucleotides agree with TRBD2. CDR3 size: 16 residues. After removal of 4 bases from V and 4 bases from J, the junction contained 13 bases not matched to a gene. Germline CDR1 is SGHNT and CDR2 is YYREEE (reference sequence). Here the CDR3 reads CASSPLAGDGGETQYF. The CDR3, as DNA: TGTGCCAGCAGCCCCTTAGCGGGTGATGGTGGAGAGACCCAGTACTTC.

The chain couples TRBV2 to TRBJ1-2; D might be TRBD1 (6 bases). V lost 5 bases and J 5 bases, leaving 18 bases between the germline ends. The CDR3 consists of 15 residues. Germline V gene sequence: CDR1 SNHLY, CDR2 FYNNEI. This chain's CDR3 is CASSLVGGGGYGYTF. The DNA for the CDR3 is TGTGCCAGCAGTCTTGTGGGTGGGGGCGGGTATGGCTACACCTTC.

Notes on this clone: The germline gene is not matched at one end of the junction; a read error may be the cause. The rearrangement joins TRBV2 to TRBJ2-1; TRBD2 agrees at 9 bases. CDR1 is SNHLY and CDR2 is FYNNEI in the germline V gene. CDR3 length: 18 amino acids. The CDR3 loop is CASSQAGTSKSGPGEQFF. The CDR3 nucleotides read TGTGCCAGCAGTCAAGCGGGGACTAGCAAATCGGGGCCGGGTGAGCAGTTCTTC.

The V call is TRBV6-1, the J call TRBJ2-3, with D perhaps TRBD2 (5 bases). The V end lost 1 base, the J end lost 7 bases, and 9 bases lay between the germline ends. Per germline, CDR1 MNHNS and CDR2 SASEGT. The CDR3 length is 13 residues. The CDR3 coding sequence is TGTGCCAGCAGTGAAGACCCCGGGAATACGCAGTATTTT. This codes for CASSEDPGNTQYF.

The V and J genes are TRBV6-5 and TRBJ2-1, with D possibly TRBD2 on 6 matching bases. Trimming took 2 bases from V and 6 from J, leaving 11 bases between them. The CDR3 has 14 residues. Germline CDR1 is MNHEY and CDR2 is SVGAGI. The CDR3 sequence is CASSYVAGGNEQFF. The CDR3 bases are TGTGCCAGCAGTTACGTAGCCGGGGGCAATGAGCAGTTCTTC.

There are a few counts of this clone. The chain has TRBV28 and TRBJ2-1, with 7 bases lining up with TRBD2. In germline, CDR1 is MDHEN, CDR2 SYDVKM. J was trimmed by 3 bases and V by 8 bases; bases with no gene match: 10. There are 15 residues in the CDR3. DNA for the CDR3: TGTGCCAGCCGTTATCAGCGGGACGTCTACAATGAGCAGTTCTTC. Translating gives CASRYQRDVYNEQFF. Together with reference TRBV28 and TRBJ2-1, the CDR3 gives the full variable domain: DVKVTQSSRYLVKRTGEKVFLECVQDMDHENMFWYRQDPGLGLRLIYFSYDVKMKEKGDIPEGYSVSREKKERFSLILESASTNQTSMYLCASRYQRDVYNEQFFGPGTRLTVL.

J is TRBJ2-1 and V is TRBV30; 12 nucleotides line up with TRBD2. V lost 3 bases and J lost 10; bases outside the gene matches: 7. Germline V gene lookup returns CDR1 GTSNPN and CDR2 SVGIG (reference sequence). The CDR3 is 14 residues long. This CDR3 is CAWRLAGGGGEQFF. For the CDR3, the DNA is TGTGCCTGGAGACTAGCGGGAGGCGGGGGGGAGCAGTTCTTC.

V is TRBV19 and J is TRBJ2-6, with TRBD1 matching 7 bases. This CDR3 is 16 amino acids long. The V segment lost 7 bases and the J segment 2 bases; nucleotides outside the gene matches: 8. The germline V gene encodes CDR1 LNHDA and CDR2 SQIVND (reference sequence). CDR3 nucleotides: TGTGCCAGTAAATTTACAGGGGATCCTGGGGCCAACGTCCTGACTTTC. Residues: CASKFTGDPGANVLTF.

This chain links TRBV5-4 with TRBJ2-5, with a possible D match to TRBD2 (6 bases). With 1 base removed from V and 1 base from J, the gap between germline ends came to 11 bases. The CDR3 has 15 residues. In germline, CDR1 is SGHNT, CDR2 YYREEE (reference sequence). Here the CDR3 reads CASSLTAGSQETQYF. CDR3 in DNA: TGTGCCAGCAGCTTGACGGCGGGGTCCCAAGAGACCCAGTACTTC.

The CDR3 protein is CASSHSTGSPKDQPQHF. The CDR3 DNA sequence: TGTGCCAGTAGTCATTCCACAGGGTCCCCAAAGGATCAGCCCCAGCATTTT. The genes are TRBV19 and TRBJ1-5, with D maybe TRBD1 (6 bases). V was shortened by 5 bases and J by 5 bases, with 22 bases between the two germline ends. Germline V gene data show CDR1 as LNHDA and CDR2 as SQIVND (reference sequence). The CDR3 consists of 17 residues.

The chain is built from TRBV11-1 and TRBJ2-3; TRBD2 aligns across 7 bases. This CDR3 has 14 residues. Unmatched junction bases numbered 6, after V lost 3 bases and J lost 6 bases. Germline V gene lookup returns CDR1 SGHAT and CDR2 FQDESV (reference sequence). CDR3 sequence (DNA): TGTGCCAGCAGCTTTTTAGCGGGCGAGGATACGCAGTATTTT. Translated, it gives CASSFLAGEDTQYF.

This clone showed up just a few times. V gene TRBV14 combines with J gene TRBJ1-5; possibly TRBD1 for D (6 bases). The V gene lost 4 bases and the J gene lost 7 bases, with 17 bases spanning the gap. This CDR3 spans 15 amino acids. Germline V CDR1 and CDR2: SGHDN, FVKESK. The CDR3 protein is CASSRDGTLGQPQHF. For the CDR3, the DNA is TGTGCCAGCAGCCGGGACGGGACATTGGGGCAGCCCCAGCATTTT.

The chain carries TRBV30 and TRBJ2-1, with 8 bases aligning to TRBD2. Germline V gene data show CDR1 as GTSNPN and CDR2 as SVGIG (reference sequence). This CDR3 has 14 amino acids. V lost 2 bases, J lost 4 bases, and 4 bases stayed unmatched. CDR3 in DNA: TGTGCCTGGAGTCTAGCGGGCGGTTACAATGAGCAGTTCTTC. This sequence encodes CAWSLAGGYNEQFF.

This clone was observed a handful of times. The J gene is TRBJ2-2, the V gene TRBV9; 9 nucleotides line up with TRBD1. The CDR3 sequence is 15 residues long. Germline CDR1 reads SGDLS; CDR2 reads YYNGEE. The ends lost 4 bases at V and 13 bases at J; junction bases unmatched: 14. The CDR3 loop is CASSHPGQGQSRLFF. CDR3 DNA sequence: TGTGCCAGCAGCCATCCGGGACAGGGTCAGAGCCGGCTGTTTTTT.

Concerning this clone: Relative to the germline gene, one junction end is altered; a read error may explain this. V and J are TRBV5-1 and TRBJ2-5, with 9 bases identical to TRBD2. CDR1 SGHRS and CDR2 YFSETQ come from the germline V gene. This CDR3 is built from 17 residues. The CDR3: CASSRSPSGATQETQYF. DNA of the CDR3: TGTGCCAGCAGCCGTTCTCCTAGCGGGGCCACCCAAGAGACCCAGTACTTC.

This clone was detected ten times or more. The chain couples TRBV29-1 to TRBJ1-1; D unresolved. V was trimmed by 4 bases and J by 0 bases, leaving 9 bases between them. Germline loops: CDR1 SQVTM, CDR2 ANQGSEA. The CDR3 loop spans 13 amino acids. DNA of the CDR3: TGCAGCGTTGTACGGGAAGTGAACACTGAAGCTTTCTTT. It translates to CSVVREVNTEAFF.

This clone was seen only a few times. The chain is built from TRBV11-2 and TRBJ2-5, with 7 bases identical to TRBD1. The CDR3 extends over 15 amino acids. CDR1 and CDR2 (germline): SGHAT, FQNNGV. The V segment lost 3 bases and the J segment 0 bases; nucleotides outside the gene matches: 4. In nucleotides, the CDR3 is TGTGCCAGCAGCTTTGAGGACAGGAACCAAGAGACCCAGTACTTC. Residues: CASSFEDRNQETQYF.

The CDR3 protein is CASSPQRHLVKETQYF. CDR3 in DNA: TGTGCCAGCTCACCACAGAGACATCTCGTAAAAGAGACCCAGTACTTC. The V call is TRBV18, the J call TRBJ2-5; D is unclear. CDR3 length equals 16 residues. Germline V lookup: CDR1 KGHSH, CDR2 LQKENI. The V end was cut by 1 base, the J end by 3 bases, with 15 bases between. The whole variable domain, remainder taken from reference TRBV18 and TRBJ2-5, is NAGVMQNPRHLVRRRGQEARLRCSPMKGHSHVYWYRQLPEEGLKFMVYLQKENIIDESGMPKERFSAEFPKEGPSILRIQQVVRGDSAAYFCASSPQRHLVKETQYFGPGTRLLVL.

The chain combines TRBV11-2 with TRBJ2-7; the match to TRBD1 covers 12 bases. V was clipped by 5 bases and J by 2 bases; unmatched bases: 7. CDR3 length: 16 residues. Germline CDR1 and CDR2: SGHAT and FQNNGV. CDR3 in amino acids: CASSVIGTGGPYEQYF. CDR3 nucleotides: TGTGCCAGCAGCGTCATCGGGACAGGGGGCCCCTACGAGCAGTACTTC.

To note about this clone: Different DNA sequences within this sample yield the same CDR3. V and J are TRBV27 and TRBJ1-2; 8 bases are a match to TRBD1. The V and J ends lost 5 bases and 2 bases, in that order; junction bases with no gene match: 4. The germline V gene has CDR1 MNHEY and CDR2 SMNVEV (reference sequence). The CDR3 runs 14 residues. This CDR3 reads CASSPRQGNYGYTF. CDR3 nucleotide sequence: TGTGCCAGCAGTCCCAGACAGGGGAACTATGGCTACACCTTC.

The count of this clone is one. The gene calls are TRBV19 and TRBJ2-3; 8 nucleotides line up with TRBD2. The CDR3 has 13 residues. The V gene end was trimmed by 6 bases and the J gene end by 8 bases; junction bases not matched to a gene: 7. Germline-derived CDR1 and CDR2 are LNHDA and SQIVND (reference sequence). In nucleotides, the CDR3 is TGTGCCAGTAGCTCCTTAGCGGGGAGTACGCAGTATTTT. Translating it yields CASSSLAGSTQYF.

The gene calls are TRBV5-5 and TRBJ1-4; TRBD1 might be the D (5 bases). The CDR3 sequence is 13 residues long. CDR1 and CDR2 from the germline V gene are SGHKS and YYEKEE (reference sequence). V was cut by 7 bases and J by 4 bases, with 11 bases left in between. The chain's CDR3 is CASSDSHNEKLFF. CDR3 nucleotides: TGTGCCAGCTCTGACAGCCATAATGAAAAACTGTTTTTT.

The chain has TRBV29-1 and TRBJ2-1; weak D call: TRBD1 (6 bases). Trimming took off 3 bases at V and 4 bases at J, with 7 bases between the two ends. Germline V gene lookup returns CDR1 SQVTM and CDR2 ANQGSEA. This CDR3 region has 12 residues. CDR3 sequence: CSVDRGYNEQFF. The CDR3 bases are TGCAGCGTTGACAGGGGTTACAATGAGCAGTTCTTC.